The T cell receptor (beta chain) described here comes from a study of glioma-infiltrating T cells after dendritic cell vaccination. Study at large: Glioblastoma patients came from Phase I and II dendritic cell vaccination trials. Patients received three intradermal dendritic cell vaccine injections at biweekly intervals.

Indicated time point: after dendritic cell vaccination, including at tumor progression/relapse. Selection required adequate fresh-frozen tumor tissue plus more than two years' survival data. Using immunoSEQ multiplex PCR, the repertoire was profiled, and TCRdb retains in-frame clones only, with some absent. The repertoire consists of 90,000 to 95,000 clones, with 70% to 90% occurring once and the leading ten covering around 2.2%. This CDR3 contains 15 residues. Germline CDR1 SGHRS, CDR2 YFSETQ. J was trimmed by 7 bases and V by 0 bases; bases with no gene match: 4. Sequencing used blood, obtained after dendritic cell vaccination. This chain connects TRBV5-1 to TRBJ2-2; 9 nucleotides agree with TRBD2. The origin of this receptor is a human donor with glioblastoma. CDR3 amino acids: CASSLVAGVGGELFF. As DNA, the CDR3 is TGCGCCAGCAGCTTGGTAGCGGGGGTTGGCGGGGAGCTGTTTTTT.